This is a list of T cell receptor beta chains from one sample in a study of CD8 T cells in ankylosing spondylitis. TCRdb used MiXCR to reprocess the 5' RACE reads, holding one entry per CDR3 protein. The table records hundreds of thousands of distinct CDR3 sequences, around 19% of them present only once. Sequenced material: blood, either unsorted or a sorted T cell fraction (not recorded which). All receptors derive from a male donor with ankylosing spondylitis. Each CDR3 is given without its conserved first and last residue. The order of the fields is V gene, D gene, J gene, CDR3 protein. A D gene is named only where the DNA matches it firmly.

>TRBV6-2/TRBV6-3|-|TRBJ2-2
ASSYNPPGGGGELF
>TRBV3-1|TRBD1|TRBJ1-2
ASSLSGTGIRNGYT
>TRBV4-3|TRBD2|TRBJ2-2
ASSPRLGTSENTGELF
>TRBV13|-|TRBJ1-3
ASSLGISSGNTIY
>TRBV12-3/TRBV12-4|TRBD2|TRBJ2-3
ASSLSSGRYTDTQY
>TRBV7-2|TRBD2|TRBJ2-1
ASSGDSGRPYNEQF
>TRBV4-1|-|TRBJ1-1
ASRDMNTEAF
>TRBV7-9|-|TRBJ2-5
ASTSERVQETQY
>TRBV27|TRBD2|TRBJ2-1
ATQAGVSYNEQF
>TRBV7-8|TRBD1|TRBJ1-5
ASSPVAGGGQPQH
>TRBV7-9|-|TRBJ2-7
ASGTDAAEEQY
>TRBV5-4|-|TRBJ2-1
ASSEFEISYNEQF
>TRBV20-1|TRBD1|TRBJ2-1
SARDRTGAYNEQF
>TRBV12-3/TRBV12-4|TRBD1|TRBJ2-7
ASSLVGQGWSEQY
>TRBV29-1|-|TRBJ1-2
SVEELGTTNYGYT
>TRBV20-1|TRBD2|TRBJ2-1
SARPPGTSGRFNEQF
>TRBV19|TRBD2|TRBJ2-1
ASSIVAGVINEQF
>TRBV5-1|-|TRBJ1-2
ASSTWGGSYGYT
>TRBV4-1|-|TRBJ1-6
ASSQDRWHTVVASPLH
>TRBV20-1|-|TRBJ2-1
SARDLGGGFYNEQF
>TRBV9|-|TRBJ2-3
ASRGQNTDTQY
>TRBV7-7|-|TRBJ2-1
ASSPDSSSYNEQF
>TRBV18|-|TRBJ2-5
ASSWSGDQETQY
>TRBV28|TRBD2|TRBJ2-7
ASSLTWRGASISYEQY
>TRBV11-2|-|TRBJ2-2
ASSTEPTGELF
>TRBV4-2|TRBD2|TRBJ2-1
ASSQDTISSGHSYNEQF
>TRBV7-9|-|TRBJ2-5
ASTLLAQDQETQY
>TRBV4-2|-|TRBJ2-7
ASSQEGLSYEQY
>TRBV6-6|-|TRBJ2-7
ASSPTSASSYEQY
>TRBV28|TRBD1|TRBJ2-4
ATLLQGAAKNIQY
>TRBV5-1|TRBD2|TRBJ2-7
ASSLLAGENYEQY
>TRBV7-8|TRBD2|TRBJ2-1
ASSPMGLANEQF
>TRBV13|TRBD2|TRBJ2-1
ASSALLAGVLDEQF
>TRBV12-3/TRBV12-4|-|TRBJ2-5
ASRGNQETQY
>TRBV7-9|TRBD1|TRBJ1-4
ASSGTGVLTEAEKLF
>TRBV19|-|TRBJ1-3
ASLPSGDSGNTIY
>TRBV7-9|-|TRBJ1-1
ASSLATLSTEAF
>TRBV5-1|-|TRBJ1-1
ASSLGHGAGKNTEAF
>TRBV10-3|TRBD1|TRBJ2-1
AISESGQWVDEQF
>TRBV5-1|TRBD1|TRBJ2-1
ASSKRQGAYEQF
>TRBV7-2|TRBD1|TRBJ2-7
ASSLDAGQGAYEQY
>TRBV10-3|-|TRBJ1-2
ATFGEVQSGYT
>TRBV11-1|-|TRBJ2-1
ASSSSQGNHYNEQF
>TRBV5-1|TRBD1|TRBJ1-1
ASKGPQGATFTEAF
>TRBV6-5|-|TRBJ2-2
ASSYSGDKGGELF
>TRBV4-1|-|TRBJ1-2
ASSPGRQNYGYT
>TRBV4-3|TRBD2|TRBJ2-2
ASSQDASGKTNTGELF
>TRBV4-1|-|TRBJ1-5
ASSQMGHGNQPQH
>TRBV7-9|-|TRBJ2-1
ASSSPLTGVYEQF
>TRBV20-1|-|TRBJ2-2
SASGTYGQYAGELF
>TRBV7-8|-|TRBJ2-3
ASRKDSGGYTSTDTQY